This T cell receptor beta chain was sequenced during a study of tumor-infiltrating lymphocytes in primary liver carcinoma. Study information: Each of the growths was stage T1-T3 N0M0, extending about 4 to 11 cm across. Study conclusions and caveats: Pairs of tumor regions overlapped more than tumor-adjacent and tumor-blood pairs did.

In regard to this clonotype: The antigen is undetermined.

Trimming removed 4 bases at V and 1 base at J, with 19 bases between. The CDR3 sequence is 17 residues long. Germline CDR1 SGHRS, CDR2 YFSETQ. A primer matching the constant region was used to make TCR beta cDNA from approximately 0.45 ug of total RNA. Slightly modified ARM-PCR with three nested multiplex PCR rounds yielded TCR beta libraries. For approximately 9 cycles apiece, the opening two PCR rounds ran with TRBV1-TRBV30 forward primers and a C-beta reverse primer. Each CDR3 protein gets one entry after TCRdb re-called the multiplex PCR reads with MiXCR. The table records approximately 190,000 distinct CDR3 sequences, approximately 80% of them present only once. Unsorted bulk tissue, 20-30 mg of it, served as the source for co-extraction of RNA and DNA.

The sequenced material came from tumor tissue from primary liver carcinoma. This TCR was sampled from a man aged 35 to 55 with primary liver carcinoma and hepatitis B virus infection. The chain employs TRBV5-1 and TRBJ2-3; TRBD2 might be the D (5 bases). The CDR3 DNA reads as TGCGCCAGCAGCCTTCTGAGGAATAGCGACCGCACAGATACGCAGTATTTT. As protein: CASSLLRNSDRTDTQYF.